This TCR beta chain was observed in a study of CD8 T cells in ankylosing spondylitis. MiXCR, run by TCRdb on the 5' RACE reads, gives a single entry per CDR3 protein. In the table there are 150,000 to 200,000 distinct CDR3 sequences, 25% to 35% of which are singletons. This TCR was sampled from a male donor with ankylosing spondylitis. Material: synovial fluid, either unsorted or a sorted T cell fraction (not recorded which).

For the CDR3, the DNA is TGTGCCAGCAGCCCAACATCACCTGGGATGAGGGGGACAGGGGGTACTGAAGCTTTCTTT. Translation gives CASSPTSPGMRGTGGTEAFF. The chain carries TRBV11-2 and TRBJ1-1; 11 bases fit TRBD1. Germline V gene data show CDR1 as SGHAT and CDR2 as FQNNGV. The trim removed 5 bases at V and 5 bases at J, leaving 22 bases unmatched. There are 20 residues in the CDR3.